This T cell receptor beta chain was obtained from a study of shared clonotypes between healthy human individuals. Broader study findings: The donor pool, a small one, limited the genetic and exposure-history diversity represented.

Concerning this clone: Antigen: not known.

The method was immunoSEQ multiplex PCR; TCRdb's version includes in-frame clones alone and lacks a portion of them. This table has more than 550,000 clones, roughly 88% appearing once. The sample taken for sequencing was memory CD8+ T cells from PBMCs. Stated subset: CD45RO+ cells pooled with CCR7-negative TemRA cells. The clonotype comes from a man between 18 and 35 years old in good health. Some clones in this sample may be carry-over from other donors' samples.

The chain's CDR3 is CASRLDTGYNEQFF. In DNA, the CDR3 is TGTGCCAGCAGACTTGACACAGGCTACAATGAGCAGTTCTTC. The chain has TRBV5-6 and TRBJ2-1; possibly TRBD1 for D (5 bases). The V end was cut by 5 bases, the J end by 3 bases, with 12 bases between. Germline V gene sequence: CDR1 SGHDT, CDR2 YYEEEE. This CDR3 has 14 residues.